This is a list of T cell receptor beta chains from one sample in a study of T cell changes during pregnancy in multiple sclerosis. Assay used: immunoSEQ multiplex PCR; TCRdb lists only in-frame clones, some missing. The sample carries approximately 65,000 clones, 85% to 95% recorded once. Sequencing was performed on CD8+ T cells from peripheral blood mononuclear cells, taken in the third trimester of pregnancy. The receptors stem from a female donor in good health, enrolled as a control in a pregnancy study. CDR3s include the opening cysteine and the closing phenylalanine or tryptophan. A D gene is named only where the DNA matches it firmly.

D: TRBD1; V: TRBV15; CDR3: CATSSGQGLYEQYF
D: TRBD1; V: TRBV29-1; CDR3: CSVEVWRQGEGVFGYTF
D: TRBD1; V: TRBV27; CDR3: CASSPADRGGEQYF
D: -; V: TRBV15; CDR3: CATSRDRNSPLDSYNEQFF
D: TRBD1; V: TRBV27; CDR3: CASSPGTGGLTEAFF
D: -; V: TRBV13; CDR3: CASSSRTGNEQFF
D: -; V: TRBV6-5; CDR3: CASRLGTPPDEQFF
D: TRBD2; V: TRBV11-3; CDR3: CASSFGLAGSGEQFF
D: -; V: TRBV10-1; CDR3: CASSEFSPNYGYTF
D: TRBD1; V: TRBV6-5; CDR3: CASSYTEDRRTDTQYF
D: -; V: TRBV15; CDR3: CATSRQASNQPQHF
D: -; V: TRBV6-4; CDR3: CASSAGNTGELFF
D: TRBD1; V: TRBV6-1; CDR3: CASDPGQGAGYTF
D: -; V: TRBV27; CDR3: CASSLRAGAQPQHF
D: -; V: TRBV9; CDR3: CASSDRQRPKFNEQFF
D: TRBD1; V: TRBV19; CDR3: CASSIAQGSYEQYF
D: -; V: TRBV6-5; CDR3: CASRGRGWGYTF
D: -; V: TRBV13; CDR3: CASSLEGFYQPQHF
D: -; V: TRBV9; CDR3: CASSPQGGVSEAFF
D: TRBD1; V: TRBV11-3; CDR3: CASSHNYRDSHRLSDTQYF
D: -; V: TRBV27; CDR3: CASRRGGELFF
D: TRBD2; V: TRBV13; CDR3: CASSSGLAYNEQFF
D: -; V: TRBV6-1; CDR3: CASSEIGGGTSDGRELFF
D: TRBD2; V: TRBV14; CDR3: CASSQVGYAGGILETQYF
D: TRBD1; V: TRBV14; CDR3: CASSQVAGGFDGYTF
D: -; V: TRBV7-9; CDR3: CASSFAGFSGTEAFF